This passage covers 23 T cell receptor beta chains from one sample sequenced in a study of CXCR3-negative and CXCR3-positive naive CD8 T cells. The libraries of TRB cDNA were prepared using 5' RACE with UMI labels. One entry per CDR3 protein, without DNA, is what TCRdb gives after re-calling the 5' RACE reads. The sample totals about 120,000 distinct CDR3 sequences; its top ten clones hold around 0.5%. What was sequenced was naive CXCR3- CD8+ T cells from blood. Indicated subset: CD45RO-CCR7+CD27+CD95- naive CD8+ T cells lacking CXCR3 (TNR3-). These receptors were collected from a human donor in good health. Some clones in this sample may be carry-over from other donors' samples.

The chain couples TRBV7-9 to TRBJ1-4; TCRdb gives TRBD1 as the D gene, but with no DNA this cannot be confirmed. Germline CDR1 reads SEHNR; CDR2 reads FQNEAQ (reference sequence). The length of the CDR3 is 17 residues. The chain's CDR3 is CASSLIQGAPTNEKLFF.

The chain recombines TRBV15 with TRBJ2-7; TCRdb names TRBD1, which stays unverified in the absence of DNA. The germline CDR1 and CDR2 sequences are LNHNV and YYDKDF (reference sequence). This CDR3 is 16 amino acids long. The CDR3 protein is CATSRDRPRQGSEQYF.

The chain combines TRBV7-9 with TRBJ2-1. CDR1 is SEHNR and CDR2 is FQNEAQ in the germline V gene (reference sequence). This CDR3 is built from 12 residues. The CDR3 sequence: CASSLVRDEQFF.

The genes are TRBV7-9 and TRBJ2-7; TCRdb designates TRBD1, a call that cannot be tested without DNA. Germline assignment: CDR1 SEHNR and CDR2 FQNEAQ (reference sequence). This CDR3 has 17 amino acids. The CDR3 protein is CASSLVSVDGQSYEQYF.

This chain joins TRBV12-3 or TRBV12-4 and TRBJ2-4; lacking DNA, the TRBD2 call made by TCRdb goes unchecked. The CDR3 extends over 14 amino acids. The CDR3 sequence: CASTTSGGGNIQYF.

The J gene is TRBJ2-3, the V gene TRBV11-2; lacking DNA, the TRBD2 call made by TCRdb goes unchecked. CDR1 SGHAT and CDR2 FQNNGV come from the germline V gene. The CDR3 sequence is 16 residues long. Here the CDR3 reads CASSLLAGLLTDTQYF.

The chain employs TRBV5-1 and TRBJ2-3; TCRdb names TRBD1, which stays unverified in the absence of DNA. The CDR3 extends over 14 amino acids. CDR1 and CDR2 (germline): SGHRS, YFSETQ. The CDR3 reads CASRQLAPGDTQYF. Looking up the rest from reference TRBV5-1 and TRBJ2-3 gives the full variable domain: KAGVTQTPRYLIKTRGQQVTLSCSPISGHRSVSWYQQTPGQGLQFLFEYFSETQRNKGNFPGRFSGRQFSNSRSEMNVSTLELGDSALYLCASRQLAPGDTQYFGPGTRLTVL.

This chain links TRBV10-3 with TRBJ2-4; the D call from TCRdb, TRBD1, cannot be confirmed without DNA. The CDR3 extends over 16 amino acids. Germline CDR1 ENHRY, CDR2 SYGVKD. The CDR3 spells CAISGGQVDAKNIQYF.

The rearrangement joins TRBV27 to TRBJ2-3; TCRdb proposes TRBD1, but this gene call is untestable without DNA. Germline loops: CDR1 MNHEY, CDR2 SMNVEV (reference sequence). This CDR3 contains 16 residues. The CDR3 loop is CASTRGVVGGTDTQYF.

The chain joins TRBV29-1 to TRBJ2-2; with no DNA, the TCRdb D assignment of TRBD1 cannot be verified. This CDR3 is 16 amino acids long. Germline-derived CDR1 and CDR2 are SQVTM and ANQGSEA. CDR3: CSVAGRMGPNTGELFF.

This CDR3 reads CASSQELAGDTGELFF. V gene TRBV7-3 combines with J gene TRBJ2-2; the TCRdb call, TRBD2, lacks DNA for checking. The CDR3 extends over 16 amino acids. Germline CDR1 reads SGHTA; CDR2 reads FQGTGA.

CDR3: CASSQGMMTRENGQYF. This chain connects TRBV4-1 to TRBJ2-7; there is no DNA to check the TCRdb D call of TRBD2. Per the germline V gene, CDR1 is MGHRA and CDR2 is YSYEKL. The CDR3 extends over 16 amino acids.

The chain has TRBV4-2 and TRBJ2-2; TCRdb lists TRBD2, though no DNA is available to test this call. The CDR3 is 14 amino acids. Germline CDR1 is LGHNA and CDR2 is YNFKEQ. The CDR3 sequence: CASRGDSHTGELFF.

The V and J genes are TRBV28 and TRBJ2-3; TCRdb returns TRBD1, unconfirmable since there is no DNA. The CDR3 is made up of 14 amino acids. Per germline, CDR1 MDHEN and CDR2 SYDVKM. The CDR3 reads CASQRTGRGDTQYF.

The chain combines TRBV7-9 with TRBJ2-5; the D call from TCRdb, TRBD2, cannot be confirmed without DNA. Germline CDR1 reads SEHNR; CDR2 reads FQNEAQ (reference sequence). The CDR3 is made up of 17 amino acids. CDR3 in amino acids: CASSRGESGSQQETQYF.

CDR3 sequence reads: CASRQPGSHEQYF. The rearrangement uses TRBV6-2 or TRBV6-3 and TRBJ2-7; the D call of TRBD1 rests on TCRdb alone, since no DNA is present to check it. There are 13 residues in the CDR3. The germline CDR1 and CDR2 sequences are MNHEY and SVGEGT.

The V and J genes are TRBV3-1 and TRBJ2-3; without DNA, the TCRdb call of TRBD2 cannot be checked. Looked up from germline, CDR1 is LGHDT and CDR2 is YNNKEL (reference sequence). This CDR3 comprises 17 residues. CDR3 amino acids: CASRQTKAGPSTDTQYF.

V usage is TRBV25-1 and J usage is TRBJ2-2; TCRdb's D call of TRBD1 is untestable without DNA. The CDR3 contains 19 residues. CDR1 is MGHDK, CDR2 SYGVNS, per germline. The CDR3 is CASSEYYVGQGKNTGELFF.

The V gene is TRBV29-1, the J gene TRBJ2-7; the TRBD1 assignment by TCRdb is unverifiable without DNA. The CDR3 has 12 amino acids. Germline lookup yields CDR1 SQVTM and CDR2 ANQGSEA. CDR3 residues: CSATGTVAEQYF.

The chain combines TRBV6-5 with TRBJ2-2; TCRdb's D call of TRBD1 is untestable without DNA. Germline CDR1 and CDR2: MNHEY and SVGAGI. The CDR3 covers 18 residues. CDR3 amino acids: CASSTPLGRDSYTGELFF.

This chain uses TRBV6-1 with TRBJ1-5. Germline values: CDR1 MNHNS, CDR2 SASEGT. The CDR3 totals 17 residues. CDR3 loop: CASSEARPGWSNQPQHF.

V is TRBV4-2 and J is TRBJ1-1; TCRdb calls TRBD1, which cannot be checked without DNA. The germline CDR1 and CDR2 sequences are LGHNA and YNFKEQ. This CDR3 has 16 amino acids. CDR3 protein: CASSQETTGGDTEAFF.

The chain couples TRBV4-1 to TRBJ2-7. Germline CDR1 is MGHRA and CDR2 is YSYEKL. The CDR3 runs 15 residues. The CDR3 loop reads CASSPPVFTVHEQYF.